The T cell receptor (beta chain) under discussion was sequenced for a study of OX40 agonist ivuxolimab in advanced cancers. Turning to the study itself: Having had anti-PD-1, anti-PD-L1 or anti-CTLA-4 therapy before was allowed, and under 50% had some.

Germline V lookup: CDR1 SGDLS, CDR2 YYNGEE. This CDR3 spans 12 amino acids. Trimming took 0 bases from V and 10 from J, leaving 5 bases between them. The data were produced by immunoSEQ multiplex PCR, yet TCRdb's version contains in-frame clones alone and is incomplete. The repertoire holds 25,000 to 30,000 clones, with about 80% as singletons. The source was CD4+ or CD8+ T cells sorted from blood, collected in a trial of the OX40 agonist ivuxolimab. The J gene is TRBJ1-6, the V gene TRBV9; D is undetermined. This TCR was sampled from an adult with an advanced solid tumor such as melanoma, head and neck, liver or kidney cancer. The CDR3 here is CASSVAESPLHF. The CDR3 DNA sequence: TGTGCCAGCAGCGTAGCAGAATCACCCCTCCACTTT. The complete variable domain, with remaining parts taken from reference TRBV9 and TRBJ1-6, reads DSGVTQTPKHLITATGQRVTLRCSPRSGDLSVYWYQQSLDQGLQFLIQYYNGEERAKGNILERFSAQQFPDLHSELNLSSLELGDSALYFCASSVAESPLHFGNGTRLTVT.